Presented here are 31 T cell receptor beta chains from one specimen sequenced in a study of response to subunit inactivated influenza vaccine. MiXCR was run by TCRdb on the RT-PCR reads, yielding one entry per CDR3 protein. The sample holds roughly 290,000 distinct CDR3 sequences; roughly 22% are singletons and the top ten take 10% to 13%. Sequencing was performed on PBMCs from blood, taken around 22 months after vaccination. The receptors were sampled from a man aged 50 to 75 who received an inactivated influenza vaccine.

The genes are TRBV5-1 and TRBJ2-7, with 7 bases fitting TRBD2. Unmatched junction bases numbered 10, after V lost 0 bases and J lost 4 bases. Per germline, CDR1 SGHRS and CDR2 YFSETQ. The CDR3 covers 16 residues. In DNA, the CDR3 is TGCGCCAGCAGCTTGGGGGACTTCTTGGGAGGGTACGAGCAGTACTTC. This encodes CASSLGDFLGGYEQYF. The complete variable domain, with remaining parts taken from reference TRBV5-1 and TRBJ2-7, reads KAGVTQTPRYLIKTRGQQVTLSCSPISGHRSVSWYQQTPGQGLQFLFEYFSETQRNKGNFPGRFSGRQFSNSRSEMNVSTLELGDSALYLCASSLGDFLGGYEQYFGPGTRLTVT.

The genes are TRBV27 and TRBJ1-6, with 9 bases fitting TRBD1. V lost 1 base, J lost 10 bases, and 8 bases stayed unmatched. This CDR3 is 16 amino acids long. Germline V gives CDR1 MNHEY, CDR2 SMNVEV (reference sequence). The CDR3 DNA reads TGTGCCAGCAGTTTATTTGGAGACAGGGGGAGGTCACCCCTCCACTTT. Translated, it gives CASSLFGDRGRSPLHF.

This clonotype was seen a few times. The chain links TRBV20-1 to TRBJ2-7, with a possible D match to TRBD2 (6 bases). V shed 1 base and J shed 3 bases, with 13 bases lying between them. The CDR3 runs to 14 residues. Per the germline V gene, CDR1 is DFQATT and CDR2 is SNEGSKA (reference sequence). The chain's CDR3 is CSARVVAGSYEQYF. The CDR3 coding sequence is TGCAGTGCTAGAGTGGTGGCGGGAAGCTACGAGCAGTACTTC.

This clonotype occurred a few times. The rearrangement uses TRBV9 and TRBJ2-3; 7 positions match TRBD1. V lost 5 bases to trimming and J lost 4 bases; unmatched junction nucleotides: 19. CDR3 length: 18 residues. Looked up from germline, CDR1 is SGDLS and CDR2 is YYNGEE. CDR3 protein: CASRRQGRLKQDPDTQYF. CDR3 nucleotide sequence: TGTGCCAGCAGGAGACAGGGCCGACTGAAACAAGACCCAGATACGCAGTATTTT. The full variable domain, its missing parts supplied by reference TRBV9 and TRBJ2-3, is DSGVTQTPKHLITATGQRVTLRCSPRSGDLSVYWYQQSLDQGLQFLIQYYNGEERAKGNILERFSAQQFPDLHSELNLSSLELGDSALYFCASRRQGRLKQDPDTQYFGPGTRLTVL.

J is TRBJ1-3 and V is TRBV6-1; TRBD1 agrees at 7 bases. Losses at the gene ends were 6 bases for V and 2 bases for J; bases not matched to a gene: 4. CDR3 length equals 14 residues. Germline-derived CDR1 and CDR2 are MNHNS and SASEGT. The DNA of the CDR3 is TGTGCCAGCAGGGGGACAGAGGCTGGAAACACCATATATTTT. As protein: CASRGTEAGNTIYF.

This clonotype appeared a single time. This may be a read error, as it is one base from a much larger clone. The DNA of the CDR3 is TGTGCCAGCAGCTGGACTAGCGGGAGGGCTGGGGGGACCCAGTACTTC. Protein sequence: CASSWTSGRAGGTQYF. This chain connects TRBV7-2 to TRBJ2-5; 15 nucleotides match TRBD2. With 4 bases clipped from V and 7 bases from J, the junction kept 7 bases outside the gene matches. Germline V gives CDR1 SGHTA, CDR2 FQGNSA. The CDR3 has 16 amino acids.

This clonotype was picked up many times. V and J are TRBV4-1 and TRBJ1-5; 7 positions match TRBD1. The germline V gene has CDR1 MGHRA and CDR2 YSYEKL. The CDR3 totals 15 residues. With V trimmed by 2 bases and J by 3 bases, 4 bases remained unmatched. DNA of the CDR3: TGCGCCAGCAGCCAAACAGGGGTGGCCAATCAGCCCCAGCATTTT. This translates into CASSQTGVANQPQHF.

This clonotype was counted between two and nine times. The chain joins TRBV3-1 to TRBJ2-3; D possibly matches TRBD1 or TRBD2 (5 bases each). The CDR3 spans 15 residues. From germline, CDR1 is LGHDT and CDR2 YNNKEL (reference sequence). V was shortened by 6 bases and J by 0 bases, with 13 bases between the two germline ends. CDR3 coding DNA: TGTGCCAGCAGGACCCGAGGGGCAAGCACAGATACGCAGTATTTT. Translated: CASRTRGASTDTQYF.

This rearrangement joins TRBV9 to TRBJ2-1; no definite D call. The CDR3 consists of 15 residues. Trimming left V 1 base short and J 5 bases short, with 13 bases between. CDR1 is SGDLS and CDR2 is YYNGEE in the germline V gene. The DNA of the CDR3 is TGTGCCAGCAGCGTATCGAATCCAGTGGACAATGAGCAGTTCTTC. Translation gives CASSVSNPVDNEQFF.

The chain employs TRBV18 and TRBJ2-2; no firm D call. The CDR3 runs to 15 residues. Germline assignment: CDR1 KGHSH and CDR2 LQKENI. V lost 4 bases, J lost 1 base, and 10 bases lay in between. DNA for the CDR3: TGTGCCAGCTCACTGAGCCCGGGGAACACCGGGGAGCTGTTTTTT. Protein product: CASSLSPGNTGELFF.

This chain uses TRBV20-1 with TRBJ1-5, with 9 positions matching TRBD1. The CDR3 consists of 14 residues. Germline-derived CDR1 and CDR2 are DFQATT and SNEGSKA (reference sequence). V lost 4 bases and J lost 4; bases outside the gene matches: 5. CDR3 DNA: TGCAGTGCTACCTCCGGGACAGGGAATCAGCCCCAGCATTTT. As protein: CSATSGTGNQPQHF.

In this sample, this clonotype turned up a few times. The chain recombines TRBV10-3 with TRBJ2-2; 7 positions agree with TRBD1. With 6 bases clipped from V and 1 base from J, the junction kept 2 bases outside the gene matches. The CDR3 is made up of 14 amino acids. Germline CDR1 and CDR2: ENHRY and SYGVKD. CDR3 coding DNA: TGTGCCATCAGATGGACAGGGAACACCGGGGAGCTGTTTTTT. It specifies CAIRWTGNTGELFF.

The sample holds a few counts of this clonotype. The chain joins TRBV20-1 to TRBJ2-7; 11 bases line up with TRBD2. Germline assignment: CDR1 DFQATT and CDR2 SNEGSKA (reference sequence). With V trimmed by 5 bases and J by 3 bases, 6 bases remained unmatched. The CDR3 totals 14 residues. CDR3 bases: TGCAGTGCTCCCGGGACTAGCGGTCTCTACGAGCAGTACTTC. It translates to CSAPGTSGLYEQYF.

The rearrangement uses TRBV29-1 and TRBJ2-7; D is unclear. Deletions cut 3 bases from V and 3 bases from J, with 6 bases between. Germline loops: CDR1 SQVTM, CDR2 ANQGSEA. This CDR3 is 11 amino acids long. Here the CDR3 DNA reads TGCAGCGTTGAGGAACTCTACGAGCAGTACTTC. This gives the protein CSVEELYEQYF.

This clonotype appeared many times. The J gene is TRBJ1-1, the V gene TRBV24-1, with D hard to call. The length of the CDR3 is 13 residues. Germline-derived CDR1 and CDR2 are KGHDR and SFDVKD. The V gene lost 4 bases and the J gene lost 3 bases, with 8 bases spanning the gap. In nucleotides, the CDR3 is TGTGCCACCAGTGACCCGGACTACACTGAAGCTTTCTTT. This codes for CATSDPDYTEAFF.

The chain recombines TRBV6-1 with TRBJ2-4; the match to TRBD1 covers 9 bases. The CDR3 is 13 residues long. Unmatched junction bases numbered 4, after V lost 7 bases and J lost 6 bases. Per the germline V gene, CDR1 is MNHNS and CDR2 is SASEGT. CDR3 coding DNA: TGTGCCAGCAAGGACAGGGGAGTAAACATTCAGTACTTC. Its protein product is CASKDRGVNIQYF.

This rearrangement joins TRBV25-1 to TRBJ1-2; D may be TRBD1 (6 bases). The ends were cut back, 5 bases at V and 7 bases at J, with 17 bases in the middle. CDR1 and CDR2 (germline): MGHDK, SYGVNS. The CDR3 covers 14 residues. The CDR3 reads CASSKPGGVLGYTF. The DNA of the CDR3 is TGTGCCAGCAGTAAACCTGGGGGCGTCCTTGGCTACACCTTC.

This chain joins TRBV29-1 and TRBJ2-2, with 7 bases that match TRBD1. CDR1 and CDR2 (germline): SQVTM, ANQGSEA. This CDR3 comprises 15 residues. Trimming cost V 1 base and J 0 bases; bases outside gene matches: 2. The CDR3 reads CSVEGQGANTGELFF. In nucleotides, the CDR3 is TGCAGCGTTGAAGGGCAGGGGGCGAACACCGGGGAGCTGTTTTTT.

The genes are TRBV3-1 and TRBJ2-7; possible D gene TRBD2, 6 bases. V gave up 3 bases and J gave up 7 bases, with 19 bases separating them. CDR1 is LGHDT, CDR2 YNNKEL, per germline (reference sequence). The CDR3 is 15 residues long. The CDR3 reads CASSQVGLPLGEQYF. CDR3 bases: TGTGCCAGCAGCCAGGTCGGACTACCCTTAGGAGAGCAGTACTTC.

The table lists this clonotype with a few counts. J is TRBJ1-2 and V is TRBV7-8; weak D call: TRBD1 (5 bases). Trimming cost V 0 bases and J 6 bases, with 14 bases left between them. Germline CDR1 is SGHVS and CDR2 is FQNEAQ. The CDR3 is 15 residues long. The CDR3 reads CASSLALQGPDGYTF. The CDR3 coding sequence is TGTGCCAGCAGCTTAGCGTTGCAGGGACCTGATGGCTACACCTTC.

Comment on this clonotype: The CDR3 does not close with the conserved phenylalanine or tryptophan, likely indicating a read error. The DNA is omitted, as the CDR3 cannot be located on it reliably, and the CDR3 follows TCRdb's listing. This CDR3 is CASSPDRLR. The J gene is TRBJ2-3, the V gene TRBV3-1. The CDR3 is made up of 9 amino acids, end residues included. Germline CDR1 LGHDT, CDR2 YNNKEL (reference sequence).

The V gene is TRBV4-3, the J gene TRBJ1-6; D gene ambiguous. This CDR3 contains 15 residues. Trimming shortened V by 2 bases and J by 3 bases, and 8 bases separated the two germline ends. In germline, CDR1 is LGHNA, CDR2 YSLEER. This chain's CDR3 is CASSQTSGYNSPLHF. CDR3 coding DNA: TGCGCCAGCAGCCAAACGTCAGGCTATAATTCACCCCTCCACTTT.

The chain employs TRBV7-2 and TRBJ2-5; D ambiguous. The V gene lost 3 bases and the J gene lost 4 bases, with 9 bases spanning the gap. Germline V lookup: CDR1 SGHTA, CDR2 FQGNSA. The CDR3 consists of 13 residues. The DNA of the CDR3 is TGTGCCAGCAGCTTGCCCAAGGCAGAGACCCAGTACTTC. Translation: CASSLPKAETQYF.

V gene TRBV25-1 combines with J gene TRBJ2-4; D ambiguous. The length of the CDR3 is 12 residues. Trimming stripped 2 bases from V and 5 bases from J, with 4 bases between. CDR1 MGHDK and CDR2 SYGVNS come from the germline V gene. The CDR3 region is CASSEGENIQYF. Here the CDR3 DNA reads TGTGCCAGCAGTGAAGGAGAAAACATTCAGTACTTC.

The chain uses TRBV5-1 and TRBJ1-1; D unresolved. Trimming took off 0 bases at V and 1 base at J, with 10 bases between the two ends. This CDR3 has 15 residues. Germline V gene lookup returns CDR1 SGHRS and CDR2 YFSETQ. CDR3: CASSLASGGNTEAFF. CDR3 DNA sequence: TGCGCCAGCAGCTTGGCCAGTGGAGGGAACACTGAAGCTTTCTTT.

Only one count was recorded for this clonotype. DNA of the CDR3: TGCGCCAGCAGCCAGGTCGGCCGCTCCTACGAGCAGTACTTC. Protein: CASSQVGRSYEQYF. This chain uses TRBV4-1 with TRBJ2-7; D is uncertain. This CDR3 comprises 14 residues. Between the trimmed V and J ends, which lost 3 bases and 0 bases, there was a span of 9 bases. Germline V gene lookup returns CDR1 MGHRA and CDR2 YSYEKL.

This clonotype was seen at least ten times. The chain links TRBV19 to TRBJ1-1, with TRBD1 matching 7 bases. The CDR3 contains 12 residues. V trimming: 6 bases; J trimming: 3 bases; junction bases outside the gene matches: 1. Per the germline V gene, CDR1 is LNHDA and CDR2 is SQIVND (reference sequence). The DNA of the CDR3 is TGTGCCAGTAGACAGGGGTACACTGAAGCTTTCTTT. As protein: CASRQGYTEAFF. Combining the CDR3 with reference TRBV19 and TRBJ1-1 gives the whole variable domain DGGITQSPKYLFRKEGQNVTLSCEQNLNHDAMYWYRQDPGQGLRLIYYSQIVNDFQKGDIAEGYSVSREKKESFPLTVTSAQKNPTAFYLCASRQGYTEAFFGQGTRLTVV.

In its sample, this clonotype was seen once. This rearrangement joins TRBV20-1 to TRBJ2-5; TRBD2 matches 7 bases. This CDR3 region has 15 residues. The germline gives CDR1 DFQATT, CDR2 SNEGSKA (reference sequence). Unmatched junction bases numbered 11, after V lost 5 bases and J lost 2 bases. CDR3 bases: TGCAGTGCTCTCTCCCTCCGGGAGGCACAAGAGACCCAGTACTTC. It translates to CSALSLREAQETQYF.

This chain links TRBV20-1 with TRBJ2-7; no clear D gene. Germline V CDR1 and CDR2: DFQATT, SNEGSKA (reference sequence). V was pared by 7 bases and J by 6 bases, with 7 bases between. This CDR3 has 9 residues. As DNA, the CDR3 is TGCAGTGTATTAGGCGAGCAGTACTTC. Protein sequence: CSVLGEQYF.

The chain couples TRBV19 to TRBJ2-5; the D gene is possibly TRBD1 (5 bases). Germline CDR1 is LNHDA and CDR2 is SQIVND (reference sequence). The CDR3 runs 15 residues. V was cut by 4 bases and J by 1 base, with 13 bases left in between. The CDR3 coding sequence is TGTGCCAGTAGTACGGCCTGGGGCAGCCAAGAGACCCAGTACTTC. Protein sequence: CASSTAWGSQETQYF.

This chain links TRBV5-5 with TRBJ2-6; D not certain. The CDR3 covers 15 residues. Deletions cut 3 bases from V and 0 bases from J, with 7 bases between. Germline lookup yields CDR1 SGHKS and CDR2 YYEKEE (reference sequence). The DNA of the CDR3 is TGTGCCAGCAGCTCGGACGGCTCTGGGGCCAACGTCCTGACTTTC. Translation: CASSSDGSGANVLTF.